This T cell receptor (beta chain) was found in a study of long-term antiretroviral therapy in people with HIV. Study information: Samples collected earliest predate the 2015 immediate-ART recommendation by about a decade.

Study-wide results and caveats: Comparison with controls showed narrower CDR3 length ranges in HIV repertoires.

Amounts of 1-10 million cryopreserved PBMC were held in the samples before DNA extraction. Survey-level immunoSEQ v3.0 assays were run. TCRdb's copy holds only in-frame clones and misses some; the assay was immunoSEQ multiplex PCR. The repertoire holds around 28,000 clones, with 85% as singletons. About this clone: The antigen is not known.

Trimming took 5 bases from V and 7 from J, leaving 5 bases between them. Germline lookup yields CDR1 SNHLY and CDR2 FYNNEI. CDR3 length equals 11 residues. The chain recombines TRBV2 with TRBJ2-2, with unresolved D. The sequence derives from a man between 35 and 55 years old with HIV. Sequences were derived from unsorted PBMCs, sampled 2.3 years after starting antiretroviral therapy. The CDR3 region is CASSRSGELFF. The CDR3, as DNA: TGTGCCAGCAGTAGGAGCGGGGAGCTGTTTTTT.